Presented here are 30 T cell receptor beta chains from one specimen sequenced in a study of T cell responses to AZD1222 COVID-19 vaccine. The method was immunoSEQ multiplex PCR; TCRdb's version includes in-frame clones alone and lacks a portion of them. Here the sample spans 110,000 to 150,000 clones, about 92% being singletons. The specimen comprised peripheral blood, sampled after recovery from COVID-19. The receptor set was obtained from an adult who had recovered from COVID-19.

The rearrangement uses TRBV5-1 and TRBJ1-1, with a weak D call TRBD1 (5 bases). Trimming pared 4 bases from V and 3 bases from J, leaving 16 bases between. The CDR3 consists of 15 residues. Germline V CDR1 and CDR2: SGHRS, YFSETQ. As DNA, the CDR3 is TGCGCCAGCAGCGGATGGAGGGGTGACGACACTGAAGCTTTCTTT. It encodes CASSGWRGDDTEAFF.

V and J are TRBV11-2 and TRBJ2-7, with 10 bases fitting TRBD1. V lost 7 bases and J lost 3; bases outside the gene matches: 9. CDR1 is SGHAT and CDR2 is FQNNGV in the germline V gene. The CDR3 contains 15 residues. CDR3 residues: CASTGGGQGLYEQYF. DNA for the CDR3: TGTGCCAGCACCGGGGGGGGACAGGGGCTCTACGAGCAGTACTTC.

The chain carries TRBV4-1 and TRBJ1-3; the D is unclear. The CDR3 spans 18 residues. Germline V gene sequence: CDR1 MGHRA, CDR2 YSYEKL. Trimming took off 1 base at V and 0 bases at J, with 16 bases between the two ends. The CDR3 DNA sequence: TGCGCCAGCAGCCAAGGGGCCAGTTCATACACCTCTGGAAACACCATATATTTT. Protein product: CASSQGASSYTSGNTIYF.

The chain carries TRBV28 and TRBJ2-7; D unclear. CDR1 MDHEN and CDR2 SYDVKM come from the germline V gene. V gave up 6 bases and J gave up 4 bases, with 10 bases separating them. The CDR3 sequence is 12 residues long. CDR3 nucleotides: TGTGCCAGCAGCCCAGAAGGATACGAGCAGTACTTC. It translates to CASSPEGYEQYF.

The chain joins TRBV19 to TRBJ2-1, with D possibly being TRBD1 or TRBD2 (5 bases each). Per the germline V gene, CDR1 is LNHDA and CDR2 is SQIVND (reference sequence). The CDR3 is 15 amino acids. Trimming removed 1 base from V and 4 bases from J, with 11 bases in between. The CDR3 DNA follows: TGTGCCAGTAGTATAGTGGGGACGGAATACAATGAGCAGTTCTTC. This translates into CASSIVGTEYNEQFF.

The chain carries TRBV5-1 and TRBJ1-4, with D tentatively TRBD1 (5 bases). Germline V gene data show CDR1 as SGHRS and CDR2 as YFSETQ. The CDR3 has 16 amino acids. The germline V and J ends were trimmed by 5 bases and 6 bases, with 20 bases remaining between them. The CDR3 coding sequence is TGCGCCAGCAGTCTCCGAACAGGTCCCCGGGATGAAAAACTGTTTTTT. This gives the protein CASSLRTGPRDEKLFF.

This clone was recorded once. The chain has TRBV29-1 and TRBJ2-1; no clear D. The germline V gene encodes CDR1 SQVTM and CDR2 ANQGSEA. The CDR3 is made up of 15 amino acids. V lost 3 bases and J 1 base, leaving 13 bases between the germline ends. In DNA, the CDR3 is TGCAGCGTTGACCAGCCTTTTATGTCCTACAATGAGCAGTTCTTC. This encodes CSVDQPFMSYNEQFF.

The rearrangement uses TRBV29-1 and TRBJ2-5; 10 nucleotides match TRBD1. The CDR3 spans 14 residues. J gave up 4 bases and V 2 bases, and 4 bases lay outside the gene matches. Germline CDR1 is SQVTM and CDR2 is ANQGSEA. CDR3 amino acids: CSVEKGQGIETQYF. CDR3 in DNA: TGCAGCGTTGAAAAGGGACAGGGGATAGAGACCCAGTACTTC.

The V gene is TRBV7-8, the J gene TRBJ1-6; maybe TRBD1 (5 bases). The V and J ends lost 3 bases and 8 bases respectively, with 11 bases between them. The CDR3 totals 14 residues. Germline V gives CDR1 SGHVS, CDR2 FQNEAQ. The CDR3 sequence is CASSFQGGDSPLHF. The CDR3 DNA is TGTGCCAGCAGCTTTCAGGGAGGCGATTCACCCCTCCACTTT.

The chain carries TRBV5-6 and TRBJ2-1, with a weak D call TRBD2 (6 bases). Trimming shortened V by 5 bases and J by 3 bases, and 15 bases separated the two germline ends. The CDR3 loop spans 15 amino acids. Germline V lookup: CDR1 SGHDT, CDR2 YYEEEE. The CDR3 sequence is CASSKSGTRYNEQFF. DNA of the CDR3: TGTGCCAGCAGTAAATCCGGGACTCGCTACAATGAGCAGTTCTTC.

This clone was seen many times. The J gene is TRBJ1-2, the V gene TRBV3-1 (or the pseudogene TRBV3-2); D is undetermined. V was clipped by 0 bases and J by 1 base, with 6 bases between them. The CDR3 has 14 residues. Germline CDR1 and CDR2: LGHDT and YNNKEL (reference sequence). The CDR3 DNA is TGTGCCAGCAGCCAAGAAAACATTAACTATGGCTACACCTTC. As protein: CASSQENINYGYTF.

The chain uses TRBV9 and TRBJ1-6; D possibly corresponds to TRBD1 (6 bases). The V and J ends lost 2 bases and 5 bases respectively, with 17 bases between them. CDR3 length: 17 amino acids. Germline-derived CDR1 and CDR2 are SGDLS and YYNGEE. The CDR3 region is CASSVRAGAENNSPLHF. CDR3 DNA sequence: TGTGCCAGCAGCGTGAGAGCAGGGGCCGAGAATAATTCACCCCTCCACTTT.

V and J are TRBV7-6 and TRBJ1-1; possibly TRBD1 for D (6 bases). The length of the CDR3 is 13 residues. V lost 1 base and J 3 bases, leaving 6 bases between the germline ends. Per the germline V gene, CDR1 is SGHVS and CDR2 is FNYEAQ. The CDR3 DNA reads TGTGCCAGCAGCTTAGAGGGGGACACTGAAGCTTTCTTT. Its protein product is CASSLEGDTEAFF.

The CDR3 region is CASSLWTVAYEQYF. The CDR3 bases are TGTGCCAGCAGCTTGTGGACGGTAGCCTACGAGCAGTACTTC. The V call is TRBV5-4, the J call TRBJ2-7; D is undetermined. The CDR3 sequence is 14 residues long. CDR1 and CDR2 from the germline V gene are SGHNT and YYREEE (reference sequence). The V end was cut by 1 base, the J end by 2 bases, with 10 bases between.

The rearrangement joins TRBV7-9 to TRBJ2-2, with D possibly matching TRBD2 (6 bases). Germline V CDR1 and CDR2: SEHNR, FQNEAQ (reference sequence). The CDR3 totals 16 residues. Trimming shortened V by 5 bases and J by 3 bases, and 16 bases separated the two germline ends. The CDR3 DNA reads TGTGCCAGCAGCCCCCACCGGAGGGCCGACACCGGGGAGCTGTTTTTT. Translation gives CASSPHRRADTGELFF.

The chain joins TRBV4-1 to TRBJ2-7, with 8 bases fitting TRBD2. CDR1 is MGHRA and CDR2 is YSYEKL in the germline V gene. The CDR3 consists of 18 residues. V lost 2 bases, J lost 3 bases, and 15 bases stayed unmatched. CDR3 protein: CASSQQAGESIPYYEQYF. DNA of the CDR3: TGCGCCAGCAGCCAACAAGCGGGGGAAAGTATTCCCTACTACGAGCAGTACTTC.

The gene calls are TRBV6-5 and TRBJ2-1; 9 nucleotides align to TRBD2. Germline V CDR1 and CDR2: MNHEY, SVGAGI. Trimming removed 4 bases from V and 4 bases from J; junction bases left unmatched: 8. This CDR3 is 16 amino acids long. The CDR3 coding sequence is TGTGCCAGCAGTTCCCGGGGACTAGCCACTTACAATGAGCAGTTCTTC. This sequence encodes CASSSRGLATYNEQFF.

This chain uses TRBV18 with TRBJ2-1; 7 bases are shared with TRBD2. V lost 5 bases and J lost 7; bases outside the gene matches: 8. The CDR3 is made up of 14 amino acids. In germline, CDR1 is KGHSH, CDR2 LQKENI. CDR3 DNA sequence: TGTGCCAGCTCAAATCCGTGGGAGGGGAATGAGCAGTTCTTC. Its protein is CASSNPWEGNEQFF.

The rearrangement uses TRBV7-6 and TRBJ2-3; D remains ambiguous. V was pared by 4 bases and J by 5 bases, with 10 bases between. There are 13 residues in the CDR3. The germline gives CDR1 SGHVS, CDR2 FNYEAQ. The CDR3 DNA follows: TGTGCCAGCAGCTCATTGCTCAGAGATACGCAGTATTTT. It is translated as CASSSLLRDTQYF.

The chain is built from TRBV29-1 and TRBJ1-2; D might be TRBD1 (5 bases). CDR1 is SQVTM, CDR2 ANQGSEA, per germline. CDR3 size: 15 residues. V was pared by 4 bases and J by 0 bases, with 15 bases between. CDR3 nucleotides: TGCAGCGTTGTTAATCCAGGGACTCCTAACTATGGCTACACCTTC. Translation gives CSVVNPGTPNYGYTF.

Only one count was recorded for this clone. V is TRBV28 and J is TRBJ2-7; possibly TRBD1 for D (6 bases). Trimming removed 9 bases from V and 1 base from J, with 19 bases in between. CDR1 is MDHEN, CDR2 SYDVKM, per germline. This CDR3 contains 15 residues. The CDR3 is CASKLGQSGSYEQYF. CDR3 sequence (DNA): TGTGCCAGTAAGTTGGGACAATCGGGGTCCTACGAGCAGTACTTC.

CDR3 bases: TGTGCCAGCAGCCCAAAACAGGGATTGCAAAAACTGTTTTTT. Translation gives CASSPKQGLQKLFF. The chain employs TRBV5-6 and TRBJ1-4; TRBD1 might be the D (6 bases). The CDR3 has 14 amino acids. Germline CDR1 is SGHDT and CDR2 is YYEEEE. V gave up 4 bases and J gave up 9 bases, with 16 bases separating them. The entire variable domain, with the rest obtained from reference TRBV5-6 and TRBJ1-4, is as follows: DAGVTQSPTHLIKTRGQQVTLRCSPKSGHDTVSWYQQALGQGPQFIFQYYEEEERQRGNFPDRFSGHQFPNYSSELNVNALLLGDSALYLCASSPKQGLQKLFFGSGTQLSVL.

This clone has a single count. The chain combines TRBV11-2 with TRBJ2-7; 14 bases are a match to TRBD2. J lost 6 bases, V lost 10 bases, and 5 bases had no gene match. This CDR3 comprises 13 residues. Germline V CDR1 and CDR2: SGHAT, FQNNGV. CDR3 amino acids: CATGTSGSSEQYF. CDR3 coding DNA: TGTGCCACCGGGACTAGCGGGAGTTCCGAGCAGTACTTC.

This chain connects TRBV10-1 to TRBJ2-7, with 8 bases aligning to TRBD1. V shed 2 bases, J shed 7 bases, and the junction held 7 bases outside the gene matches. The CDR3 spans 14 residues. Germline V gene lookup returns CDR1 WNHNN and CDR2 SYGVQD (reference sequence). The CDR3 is CASSEADRVGEQYF. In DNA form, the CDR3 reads TGCGCCAGCAGTGAGGCGGACAGGGTCGGGGAGCAGTACTTC.

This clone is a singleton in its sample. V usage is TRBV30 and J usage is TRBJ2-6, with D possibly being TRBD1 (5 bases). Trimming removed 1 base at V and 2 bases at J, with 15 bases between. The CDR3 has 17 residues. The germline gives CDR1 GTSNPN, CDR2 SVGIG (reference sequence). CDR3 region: CAWSGDNPGPGANVLTF. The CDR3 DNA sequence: TGTGCCTGGAGTGGAGACAACCCAGGGCCTGGGGCCAACGTCCTGACTTTC.

Here the CDR3 DNA reads TGTGCCACCAGTGATAATCGGGACCCCTACGAGCAGTACTTC. Protein sequence: CATSDNRDPYEQYF. The chain uses TRBV24-1 and TRBJ2-7; the D call may be TRBD1 or TRBD2 (5 bases each). The CDR3 covers 14 residues. The V end lost 3 bases, the J end lost 2 bases, and 10 bases lay between the germline ends. The germline V gene encodes CDR1 KGHDR and CDR2 SFDVKD.

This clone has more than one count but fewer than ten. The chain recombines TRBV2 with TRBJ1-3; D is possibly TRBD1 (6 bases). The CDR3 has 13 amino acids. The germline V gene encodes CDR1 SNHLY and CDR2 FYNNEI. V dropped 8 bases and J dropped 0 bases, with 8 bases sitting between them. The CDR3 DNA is TGTGCCAGCGGACAGAGCTCTGGAAACACCATATATTTT. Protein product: CASGQSSGNTIYF.

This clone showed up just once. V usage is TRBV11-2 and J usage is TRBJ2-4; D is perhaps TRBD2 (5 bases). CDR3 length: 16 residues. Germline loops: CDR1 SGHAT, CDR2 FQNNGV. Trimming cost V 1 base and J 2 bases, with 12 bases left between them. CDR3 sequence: CASSLGASPSKNIQYF. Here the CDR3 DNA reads TGTGCCAGCAGCTTAGGGGCTAGCCCTTCCAAAAACATTCAGTACTTC.

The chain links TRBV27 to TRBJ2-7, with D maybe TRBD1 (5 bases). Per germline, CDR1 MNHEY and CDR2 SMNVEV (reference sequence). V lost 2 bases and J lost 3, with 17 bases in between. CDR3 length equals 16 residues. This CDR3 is CASSLNVGLIGYEQYF. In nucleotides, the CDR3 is TGTGCCAGCAGTTTAAACGTGGGGCTAATCGGCTACGAGCAGTACTTC.

The CDR3 sequence: CASSIGTGNEKLFF. The DNA for the CDR3 is TGTGCCAGTAGTATCGGGACAGGGAATGAAAAACTGTTTTTT. V is TRBV19 and J is TRBJ1-4; 9 nucleotides line up with TRBD1. In germline, CDR1 is LNHDA, CDR2 SQIVND (reference sequence). The CDR3 loop spans 14 amino acids. Trimming removed 3 bases from V and 5 bases from J; junction bases left unmatched: 1. The full variable domain, in which reference TRBV19 and TRBJ1-4 provide the parts outside the CDR3, is DGGITQSPKYLFRKEGQNVTLSCEQNLNHDAMYWYRQDPGQGLRLIYYSQIVNDFQKGDIAEGYSVSREKKESFPLTVTSAQKNPTAFYLCASSIGTGNEKLFFGSGTQLSVL.